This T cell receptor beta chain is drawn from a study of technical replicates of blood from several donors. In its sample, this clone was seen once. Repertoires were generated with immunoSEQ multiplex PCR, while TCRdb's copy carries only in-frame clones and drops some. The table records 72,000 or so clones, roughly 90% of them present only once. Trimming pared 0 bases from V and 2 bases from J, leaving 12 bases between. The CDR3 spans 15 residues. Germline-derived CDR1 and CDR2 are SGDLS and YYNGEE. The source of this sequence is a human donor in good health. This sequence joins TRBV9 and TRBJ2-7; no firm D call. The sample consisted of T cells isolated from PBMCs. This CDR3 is CASSVDLGTTYEQYF. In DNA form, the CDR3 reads TGTGCCAGCAGCGTAGATCTAGGAACGACCTACGAGCAGTACTTC.